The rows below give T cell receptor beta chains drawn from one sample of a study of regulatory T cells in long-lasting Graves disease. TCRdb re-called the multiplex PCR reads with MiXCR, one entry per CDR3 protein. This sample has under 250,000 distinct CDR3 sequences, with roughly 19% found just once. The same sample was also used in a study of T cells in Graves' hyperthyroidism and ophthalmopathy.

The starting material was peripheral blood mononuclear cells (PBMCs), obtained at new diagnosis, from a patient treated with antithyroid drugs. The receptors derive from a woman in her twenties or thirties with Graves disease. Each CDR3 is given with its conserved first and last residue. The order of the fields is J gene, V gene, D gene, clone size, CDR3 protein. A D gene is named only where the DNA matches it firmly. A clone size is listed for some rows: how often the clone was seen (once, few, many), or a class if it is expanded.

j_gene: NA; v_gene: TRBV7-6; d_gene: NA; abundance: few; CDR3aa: CASSLGAGAESQFF
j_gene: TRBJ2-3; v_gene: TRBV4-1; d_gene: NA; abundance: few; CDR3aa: CASSQGTLGFSTDTQYF
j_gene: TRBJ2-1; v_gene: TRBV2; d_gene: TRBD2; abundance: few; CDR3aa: CASRERGSSYNEQFF
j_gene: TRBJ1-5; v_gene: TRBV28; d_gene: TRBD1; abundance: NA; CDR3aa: CASRRTGAPNQPQHF
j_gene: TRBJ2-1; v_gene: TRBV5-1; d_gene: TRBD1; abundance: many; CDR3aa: CASSPRDRPYNEQFF
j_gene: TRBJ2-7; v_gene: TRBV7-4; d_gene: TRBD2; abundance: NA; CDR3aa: CASSLGGGDFTYEQYF
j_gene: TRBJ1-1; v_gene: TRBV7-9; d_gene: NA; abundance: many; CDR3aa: CASSQWALTFF
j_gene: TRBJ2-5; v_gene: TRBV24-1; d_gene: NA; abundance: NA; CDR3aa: CATSDSIQETQYF
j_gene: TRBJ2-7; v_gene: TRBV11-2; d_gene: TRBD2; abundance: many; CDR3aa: CASGTSQYEQYF
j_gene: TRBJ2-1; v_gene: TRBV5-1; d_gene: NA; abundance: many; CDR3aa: CASSLLRTNNEQFF
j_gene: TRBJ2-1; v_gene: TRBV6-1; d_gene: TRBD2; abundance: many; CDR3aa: CASGSSGGSDEQFF
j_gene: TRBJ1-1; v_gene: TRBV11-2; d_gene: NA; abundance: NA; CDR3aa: CVSSTFRVNTEAFF
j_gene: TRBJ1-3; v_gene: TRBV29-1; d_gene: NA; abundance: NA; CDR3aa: CSVEVTLLSAGNTIYF
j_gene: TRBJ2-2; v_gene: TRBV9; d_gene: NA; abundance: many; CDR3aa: CASSVGSGELFF
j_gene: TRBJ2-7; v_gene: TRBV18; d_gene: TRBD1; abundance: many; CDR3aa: CASSPGDRGPYEQYF
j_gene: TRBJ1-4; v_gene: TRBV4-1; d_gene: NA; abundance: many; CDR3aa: CASSSTDHNEKLFF
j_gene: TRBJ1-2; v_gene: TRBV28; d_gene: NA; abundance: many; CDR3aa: CASTVGRGGRNYGCTF
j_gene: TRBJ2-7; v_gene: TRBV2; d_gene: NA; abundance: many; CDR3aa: CARGQLSGKDEQYF
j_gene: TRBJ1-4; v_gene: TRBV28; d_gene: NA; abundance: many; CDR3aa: CASSTLNEKLFF
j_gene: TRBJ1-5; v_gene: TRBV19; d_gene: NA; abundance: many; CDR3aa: CASSIWGKANQPQHF
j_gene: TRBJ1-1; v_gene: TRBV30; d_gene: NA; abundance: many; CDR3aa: CAFRYGGNTEAFF
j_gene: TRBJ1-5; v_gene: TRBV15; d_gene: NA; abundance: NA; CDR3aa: CATSIAGNQPQHF
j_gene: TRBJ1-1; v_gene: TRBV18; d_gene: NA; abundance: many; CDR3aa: CASSPTVVAEAFF
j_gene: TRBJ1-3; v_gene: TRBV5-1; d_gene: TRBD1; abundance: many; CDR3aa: CASRGQASGNTIYF
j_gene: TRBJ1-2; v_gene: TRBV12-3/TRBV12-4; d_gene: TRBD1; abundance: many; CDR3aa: CASSLAGTAYGYTF
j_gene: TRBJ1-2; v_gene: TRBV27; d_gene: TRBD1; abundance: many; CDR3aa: CASRPGQVQYGYTF
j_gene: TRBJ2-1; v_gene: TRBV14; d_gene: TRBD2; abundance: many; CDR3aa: CASSQDGGGNEQFF
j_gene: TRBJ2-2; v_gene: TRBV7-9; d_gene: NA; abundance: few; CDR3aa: CASSLRERVDGELFF
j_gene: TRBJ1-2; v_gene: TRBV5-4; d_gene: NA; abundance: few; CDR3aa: CASSLEVTGYGYTF
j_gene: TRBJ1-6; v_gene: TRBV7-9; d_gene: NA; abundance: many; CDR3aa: CASSPAPGARTLHF
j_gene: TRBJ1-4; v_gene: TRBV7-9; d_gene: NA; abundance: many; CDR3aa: CASSLTLENEKLFF
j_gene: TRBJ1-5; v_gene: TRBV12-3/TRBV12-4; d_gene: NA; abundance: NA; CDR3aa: CASSSTLPGKGQPQHF
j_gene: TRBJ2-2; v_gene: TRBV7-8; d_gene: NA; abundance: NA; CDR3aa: CASSLAGGGLANTGELFF
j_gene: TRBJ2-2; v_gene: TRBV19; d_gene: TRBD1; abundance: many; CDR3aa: CASIRSPGGGGELFF
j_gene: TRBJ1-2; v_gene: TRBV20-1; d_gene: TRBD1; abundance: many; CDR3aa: CSAWEGQGPYGYTF
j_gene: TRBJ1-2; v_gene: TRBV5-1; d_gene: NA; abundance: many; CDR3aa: CASSPDPTYGYTF
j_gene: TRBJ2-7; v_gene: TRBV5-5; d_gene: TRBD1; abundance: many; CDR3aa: CASSRLDRETYEQYF
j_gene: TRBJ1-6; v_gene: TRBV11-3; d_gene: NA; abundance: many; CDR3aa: CASSPPRGVGSPLHF
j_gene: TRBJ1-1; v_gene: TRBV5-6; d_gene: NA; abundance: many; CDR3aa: CASSFRGASEAFF
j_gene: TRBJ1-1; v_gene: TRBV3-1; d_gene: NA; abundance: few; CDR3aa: CASSQVTEGCTEAFF
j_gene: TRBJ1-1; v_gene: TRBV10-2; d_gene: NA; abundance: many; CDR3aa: CASTPDRNTEAFF
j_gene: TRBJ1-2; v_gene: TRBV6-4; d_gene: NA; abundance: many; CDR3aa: CASSDSGPTGNYGYTF
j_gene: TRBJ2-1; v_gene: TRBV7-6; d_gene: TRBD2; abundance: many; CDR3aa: CASSFLGAGGRNEQFF
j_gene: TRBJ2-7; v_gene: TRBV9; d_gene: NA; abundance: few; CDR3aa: CASSVARRGSSYEQYF
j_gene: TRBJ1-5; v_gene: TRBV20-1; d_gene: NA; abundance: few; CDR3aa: CSARDLGGPGNQPQHF
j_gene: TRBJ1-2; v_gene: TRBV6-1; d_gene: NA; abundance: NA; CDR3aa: CASSKTATGANYGYTF
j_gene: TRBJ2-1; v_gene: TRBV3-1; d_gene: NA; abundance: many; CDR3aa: CASSQDEVREQFF
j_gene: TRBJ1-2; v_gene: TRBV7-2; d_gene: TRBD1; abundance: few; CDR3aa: CASSPGQARGYTF
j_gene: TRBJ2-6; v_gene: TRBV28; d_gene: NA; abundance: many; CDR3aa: CASRGSGTNVLTF
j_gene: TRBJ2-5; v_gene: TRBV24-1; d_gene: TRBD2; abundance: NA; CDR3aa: CATSDLKAGVTAETQYF
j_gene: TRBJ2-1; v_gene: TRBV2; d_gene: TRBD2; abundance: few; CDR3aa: CASRGTSGRSSYNEQFF
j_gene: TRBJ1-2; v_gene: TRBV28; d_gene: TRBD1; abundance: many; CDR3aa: CASSSGTGKNGYTF
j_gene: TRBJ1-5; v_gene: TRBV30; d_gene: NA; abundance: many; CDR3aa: CAWSEDSNQPQHF
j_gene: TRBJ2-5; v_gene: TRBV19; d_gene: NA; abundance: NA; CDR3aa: CASHRGYQETQYF
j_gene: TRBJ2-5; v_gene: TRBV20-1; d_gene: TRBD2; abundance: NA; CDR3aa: CSARRGGTSGSQTQYF
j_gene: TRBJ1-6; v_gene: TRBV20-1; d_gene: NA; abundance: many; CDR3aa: CSARAPETTGNNSPLHF